This T cell receptor (beta chain) stems from a study of T-cell memory formation after mild COVID-19. The V gene's germline CDR1 is SGDLS and CDR2 YYNGEE. There are 12 residues in the CDR3. Using constant-segment primers, 5'RACE produced TCR alpha and TCR beta cDNA libraries carrying sample barcodes and UMIs. TCRdb called the 5' RACE reads again in MiXCR, with one record for every CDR3 protein. The sample carries 350,000 to 450,000 distinct CDR3 sequences, around an eighth recorded once. Overall study results and limits: Memory sampled before infection contained some responding clones, suggesting cross-reactive memory joined.

The table lists this clonotype with many counts. The antigen remains unidentified. Relative to the germline gene, one junction end is altered; a read error may explain this. This TCR derives from a man aged 18 to 29 who had mild COVID-19 (a few samples of this study predate the infection). Cell type and time point are not known. The V gene is TRBV9, the J gene TRBJ2-1; D ambiguous. The material sequenced was PBMCs or a T cell subset sorted from them (not recorded which). The CDR3 DNA reads as TGCGCCAGCAGTGTAAATTACAATGAGCAGTTCTTC. Translation: CASSVNYNEQFF. Together with reference TRBV9 and TRBJ2-1, the CDR3 gives the full variable domain: DSGVTQTPKHLITATGQRVTLRCSPRSGDLSVYWYQQSLDQGLQFLIQYYNGEERAKGNILERFSAQQFPDLHSELNLSSLELGDSALYFCASSVNYNEQFFGPGTRLTVL.